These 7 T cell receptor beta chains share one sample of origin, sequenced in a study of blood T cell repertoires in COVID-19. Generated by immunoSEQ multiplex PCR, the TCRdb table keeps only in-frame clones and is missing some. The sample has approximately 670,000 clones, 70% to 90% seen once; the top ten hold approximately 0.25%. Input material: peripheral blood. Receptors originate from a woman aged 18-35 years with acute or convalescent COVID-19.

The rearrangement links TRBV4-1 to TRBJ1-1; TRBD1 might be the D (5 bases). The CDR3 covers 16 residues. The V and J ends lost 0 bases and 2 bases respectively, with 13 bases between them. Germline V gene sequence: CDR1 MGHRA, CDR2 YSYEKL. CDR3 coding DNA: TGCGCCAGCAGCCAAGATGTGACAGATCGAAACACTGAAGCTTTCTTT. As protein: CASSQDVTDRNTEAFF.

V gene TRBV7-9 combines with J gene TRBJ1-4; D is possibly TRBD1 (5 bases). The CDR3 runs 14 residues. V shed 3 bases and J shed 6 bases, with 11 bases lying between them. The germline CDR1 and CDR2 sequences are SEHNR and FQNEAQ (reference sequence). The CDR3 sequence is CASSLLGGYEKLFF. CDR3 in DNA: TGTGCCAGCAGCTTGCTGGGGGGGTATGAAAAACTGTTTTTT.

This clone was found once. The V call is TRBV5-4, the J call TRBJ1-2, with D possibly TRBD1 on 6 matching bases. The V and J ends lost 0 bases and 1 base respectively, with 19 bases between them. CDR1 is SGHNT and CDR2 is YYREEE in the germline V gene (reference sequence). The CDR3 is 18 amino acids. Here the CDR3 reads CASSLEGGTYDGNYGYTF. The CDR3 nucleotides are TGTGCCAGCAGCTTGGAGGGGGGGACCTACGATGGTAACTATGGCTACACCTTC.

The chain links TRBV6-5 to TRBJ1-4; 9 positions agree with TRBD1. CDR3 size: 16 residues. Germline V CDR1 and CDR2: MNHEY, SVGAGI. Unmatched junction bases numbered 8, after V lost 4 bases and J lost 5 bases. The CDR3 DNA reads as TGTGCCAGCAGTTCTTCTTTGGGGACAGGGAATGAAAAACTGTTTTTT. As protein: CASSSSLGTGNEKLFF.

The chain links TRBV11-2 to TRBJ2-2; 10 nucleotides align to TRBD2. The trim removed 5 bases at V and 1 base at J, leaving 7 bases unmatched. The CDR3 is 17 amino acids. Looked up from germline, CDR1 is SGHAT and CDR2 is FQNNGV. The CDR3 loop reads CASSEPLAGENTGELFF. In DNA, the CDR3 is TGTGCCAGCAGCGAACCTCTAGCGGGGGAGAACACCGGGGAGCTGTTTTTT.

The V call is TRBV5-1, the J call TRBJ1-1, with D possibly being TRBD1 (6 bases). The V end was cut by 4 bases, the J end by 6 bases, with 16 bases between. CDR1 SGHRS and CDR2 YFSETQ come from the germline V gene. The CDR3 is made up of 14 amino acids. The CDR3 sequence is CASSSPDSSAEAFF. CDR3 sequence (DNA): TGCGCCAGCAGCAGCCCGGACAGTTCGGCTGAAGCTTTCTTT. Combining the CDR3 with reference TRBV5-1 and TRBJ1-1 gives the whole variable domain KAGVTQTPRYLIKTRGQQVTLSCSPISGHRSVSWYQQTPGQGLQFLFEYFSETQRNKGNFPGRFSGRQFSNSRSEMNVSTLELGDSALYLCASSSPDSSAEAFFGQGTRLTVV.

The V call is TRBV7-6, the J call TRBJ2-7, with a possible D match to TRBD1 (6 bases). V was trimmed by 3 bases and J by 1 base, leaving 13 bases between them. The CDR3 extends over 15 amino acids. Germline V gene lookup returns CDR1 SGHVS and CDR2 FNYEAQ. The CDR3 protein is CASSFSQGSSYEQYF. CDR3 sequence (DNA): TGTGCCAGCAGCTTTTCGCAGGGGTCGTCCTACGAGCAGTACTTC.